A selection of T cell receptor beta chains follows, all from one sample in a study of blood T cell repertoires in COVID-19. TCRdb keeps only in-frame clones here, not all; method: immunoSEQ multiplex PCR. The table shows 190,000 or so clones, with approximately 80% occurring only once. Sequencing was done on a sample of PBMCs or T cells enriched from blood (not recorded which). These receptors came from a man aged 35 to 55 who had recovered from COVID-19. The CDR3 runs from the conserved cysteine through the conserved F or W. The D gene is left open where the match is weak. Rows may omit the clone size; those that give it use once, few, many or a size class.

D	size	V	J	DNA	CDR3
-	-	TRBV24-1	TRBJ2-5	TGTGCCACCAGTGGCGGGGGCGCCTGTATTCAAGAGACCCAGTACTTC	CATSGGGACIQETQYF
TRBD1	-	TRBV18	TRBJ1-3	TGTGCCAGCTCACGGGGACAGGGAGCTCGCCCTGGAAACACCATATATTTT	CASSRGQGARPGNTIYF
-	-	TRBV7-3	TRBJ2-3	TGTGCCAGCAGCTTAATGGGCGGGCCAAGGGCAGATACGCAGTATTTT	CASSLMGGPRADTQYF
-	-	TRBV14	TRBJ1-6	TGTGCCAGCAGACGGGGAGGTAATTCACCCCTCCACTTT	CASRRGGNSPLHF
TRBD1	-	TRBV5-4	TRBJ1-1	TGTGCCAGCAGCCTTACAGGGGGAAGCACTGAAGCTTTCTTT	CASSLTGGSTEAFF
-	few	TRBV27	TRBJ1-1	TGTGCCAGCAGCCCATACTCAGGTGAGAACACTGAAGCTTTCTTT	CASSPYSGENTEAFF
-	once	TRBV19	TRBJ1-1	TGTGCCAGTAAAGGAGCCTTGCCTTCTAGAGGAACTGAAGCTTTCTTT	CASKGALPSRGTEAFF
-	many	TRBV11-3	TRBJ2-2	TGTGCCAGCAGCTTAGATGCGGGGATCGGGGAGCTGTTTTTT	CASSLDAGIGELFF
TRBD1	-	TRBV6-5	TRBJ1-1	TGTGCCAGCAGTTTTGGACAGGGAACCCTGAACACTGAAGCTTTCTTT	CASSFGQGTLNTEAFF
-	-	TRBV11-2	TRBJ1-1	TGTGCCAGCAGCTACCACGCGGGGAGGGGAACTGAAGCTTTCTTT	CASSYHAGRGTEAFF
-	-	TRBV19	TRBJ2-1	TGTGCCAGTAGTATAGTGGTAGCGGGCGGGACAGGAGAGCAGTTCTTC	CASSIVVAGGTGEQFF
-	-	TRBV19	TRBJ1-2	TGTGCCATTAAGAGCGGGGGGCGCGACTATGGCTACACCTTC	CAIKSGGRDYGYTF
-	once	TRBV5-1	TRBJ2-1	TGCGCCAGCAGCTTGGAATTAGTCAAGAATGAGCAGTTCTTC	CASSLELVKNEQFF
-	once	TRBV7-3	TRBJ2-1	TGTGCCAGCAGCTTGGGCCGGAATGAGCAGTTCTTC	CASSLGRNEQFF
-	-	TRBV7-2	TRBJ2-5	TGTGCCAGCAGCTTAGGAGTGTCGGGGGTAGAGACCCAGTACTTC	CASSLGVSGVETQYF
TRBD2	-	TRBV28	TRBJ2-2	TGTGCCAGCAGTTTAGCGGGAGTCGGCGGGGAGCTGTTTTTT	CASSLAGVGGELFF
TRBD1	-	TRBV12-3/TRBV12-4	TRBJ1-2	TGTGCCAGCAGTCGGACAGGCCGCTATGGCTACACCTTC	CASSRTGRYGYTF
TRBD1	-	TRBV27	TRBJ2-1	TGTGCCAGCAGTTACAGGACAGGGACCCCCTACAATGAGCAGTTCTTC	CASSYRTGTPYNEQFF
TRBD1	-	TRBV7-9	TRBJ1-5	TGTGCCAGCAGCTCGGGACAGGGGGTCAATCAGCCCCAGCATTTT	CASSSGQGVNQPQHF
-	-	TRBV18	TRBJ1-1	TGTGCCAGCTCACCGCAGGGGCCTGGCACTGAAGCTTTCTTT	CASSPQGPGTEAFF
-	-	TRBV3-1/TRBV3-2	TRBJ1-4	TGTGCCAGCAGCGGGAACAGGGTCCCGTCTAATGAAAAACTGTTTTTT	CASSGNRVPSNEKLFF
-	-	TRBV24-1	TRBJ1-2	TGTGCCACCAGTGAGTCCGCGGGAGTGAACTATGGCTACACCTTC	CATSESAGVNYGYTF
-	-	TRBV7-8	TRBJ2-7	TGTGCCAGCAGCCTCCGACTAGACGAGCAGTACTTC	CASSLRLDEQYF
-	-	TRBV13	TRBJ2-3	TGTGCCAGCAGCTTAATAAGCACAGATACGCAGTATTTT	CASSLISTDTQYF
TRBD2	-	TRBV3-1/TRBV3-2	TRBJ2-1	TGTGCCAGCAGCCAAGACTTAGCGGGAGTTAATGAGCAGTTCTTC	CASSQDLAGVNEQFF
-	once	TRBV28	TRBJ1-6	TGTGCCAGCAGTTTTAGGGGTAGAAATTCACCCCTCCACTTT	CASSFRGRNSPLHF
TRBD1	-	TRBV4-1	TRBJ2-1	TGCGCCAGCAGCCAAGGGACAGGGACTTACAATGAGCAGTTCTTC	CASSQGTGTYNEQFF
TRBD1	once	TRBV30	TRBJ1-6	TGTGCCCGTCGAGGGACAGGCGAGGGTTCACCCCTCCACTTT	CARRGTGEGSPLHF
-	-	TRBV6-5	TRBJ1-6	TGTGCCAGCAGGACAGATGGGAATTCACCCCTCCACTTT	CASRTDGNSPLHF
-	-	TRBV5-1	TRBJ2-3	TGCGCCAGTACTACGGGTCTTGGAGATACGCAGTATTTT	CASTTGLGDTQYF
-	-	TRBV5-1	TRBJ2-5	TGCGCCAGCAGCTTCCAGGGGCGATTCCAAGAGACCCAGTACTTC	CASSFQGRFQETQYF
-	once	TRBV5-5	TRBJ2-1	TGTGCCAGCAGCTCCCAGGTGGGGGCGAATGAGCAGTTCTTC	CASSSQVGANEQFF
TRBD1	-	TRBV18	TRBJ1-2	TGTGCCAGCTCACCAAATCGACAGGGAAGAGGCTACACCTTC	CASSPNRQGRGYTF
TRBD2	-	TRBV5-4	TRBJ2-7	TGTGCCAGCAGCCCCGATCTAGCGGCGACTACCTACGAGCAGTACTTC	CASSPDLAATTYEQYF
-	-	TRBV7-2	TRBJ2-7	TGTGCCAGCAGCTTAGTTATGCGTGGACAAAGTAACTTC	CASSLVMRGQSNF
-	-	TRBV12-3/TRBV12-4	TRBJ2-1	TGTGCCAGCAGCTCTACAGGGTTCAATGAGCAGTTCTTC	CASSSTGFNEQFF
-	-	TRBV7-2	TRBJ2-7	TGTGCCAGCAGAAAGGCCGGAGTGTTCGGCGACGAGCAGTACTTC	CASRKAGVFGDEQYF
-	-	TRBV25-1	TRBJ1-3	TGTGCCAGCAGTGACCAACGCCCAAGGGGCTCTGGAAACACCATATATTTT	CASSDQRPRGSGNTIYF
TRBD2	-	TRBV7-3	TRBJ2-3	TGTGCCAGCAGCTTAAGACCAGCGGGAGGGGTAGATACGCAGTATTTT	CASSLRPAGGVDTQYF
-	-	TRBV6-6	TRBJ1-5	TGTGCCAGCAGTACGACACAGACGGGGAGCAATCAGCCCCAGCATTTT	CASSTTQTGSNQPQHF
-	once	TRBV20-1	TRBJ1-2	TGCAGTGCTAGTCACTACAGGGAATCGGGAGGCTACACCTTC	CSASHYRESGGYTF
-	once	TRBV14	TRBJ2-7	TGTGCCAGCAGGGACAGACCATACTACGAGCAGTACTTC	CASRDRPYYEQYF
TRBD2	-	TRBV5-4	TRBJ2-1	TGTGCCAGCAGCTTTAGCGGGGGGCCTAATGAGCAGTTCTTC	CASSFSGGPNEQFF
-	-	TRBV15	TRBJ2-1	TGTGCCACCTCTAGGAGAACTTACAATGAGCAGTTCTTC	CATSRRTYNEQFF
-	-	TRBV21-1	TRBJ2-2	TGTGCCAGCAGCACAAGAGGACCGGGACAGGGAAAAACCGGGGAGCTGTTTTTT	CASSTRGPGQGKTGELFF
-	-	TRBV14	TRBJ1-2	TGTGCCAGCAGCCAAGGCGTCTATGGCTACACCTTC	CASSQGVYGYTF
-	-	TRBV24-1	TRBJ2-3	TGTGCCACCAGTGATTGGCAGAGGGATACGCAGTATTTT	CATSDWQRDTQYF
-	-	TRBV11-2	TRBJ1-1	TGTGCCAGCAGCTTTCGACAGAACACTGAAGCTTTCTTT	CASSFRQNTEAFF
-	-	TRBV7-2	TRBJ2-7	TGTGCCCTTGATGGCAAGCGCTATCTCGAGCAGTACTTC	CALDGKRYLEQYF
TRBD1	-	TRBV19	TRBJ2-7	TGTGCCAGTAGTAGACAGGGTCAGGCCTACGAGCAGTACTTC	CASSRQGQAYEQYF
-	once	TRBV7-9	TRBJ1-3	TGTGCCAGCAGCGTAGTATCCTCTGGAAACACCATATATTTT	CASSVVSSGNTIYF
TRBD1	-	TRBV11-3	TRBJ1-2	TGTGCCAGCAGCCTGGACAGGAGGGGCTACACCTTC	CASSLDRRGYTF
-	-	TRBV29-1	TRBJ1-2	TGCAGCGCTTCGACGGGAGCTAACTATGGCTACACCTTC	CSASTGANYGYTF
-	few	TRBV7-3	TRBJ1-2	TGTGCCAGCAGCCCAGGCCCAGGGAAAGGTGGCTACACCTTC	CASSPGPGKGGYTF
TRBD1	-	TRBV3-1/TRBV3-2	TRBJ1-2	TGTGCCAGCAGCCCGGGACAGGGGGCCCCCTATGGCTACACCTTC	CASSPGQGAPYGYTF
-	-	TRBV30	TRBJ1-5	TGTGCCTGGAGTGGGATCGTCGGCCTAGGAAATCAGCCCCAGCATTTT	CAWSGIVGLGNQPQHF
TRBD1	-	TRBV5-1	TRBJ1-1	TGCGCCAGCGAACCCAGGGGGCGTGGGGACACTGAAGCTTTCTTT	CASEPRGRGDTEAFF
TRBD1	-	TRBV11-1	TRBJ2-7	TGTGCCAGCAGCTTAGGAGAGAGGGGGCCCTACGAGCAGTACTTC	CASSLGERGPYEQYF
-	-	TRBV6-5	TRBJ1-5	TGTGCCAGCAGGCCCTTGCAGGGCCCAAGTTGGCCCCAGCATTTT	CASRPLQGPSWPQHF